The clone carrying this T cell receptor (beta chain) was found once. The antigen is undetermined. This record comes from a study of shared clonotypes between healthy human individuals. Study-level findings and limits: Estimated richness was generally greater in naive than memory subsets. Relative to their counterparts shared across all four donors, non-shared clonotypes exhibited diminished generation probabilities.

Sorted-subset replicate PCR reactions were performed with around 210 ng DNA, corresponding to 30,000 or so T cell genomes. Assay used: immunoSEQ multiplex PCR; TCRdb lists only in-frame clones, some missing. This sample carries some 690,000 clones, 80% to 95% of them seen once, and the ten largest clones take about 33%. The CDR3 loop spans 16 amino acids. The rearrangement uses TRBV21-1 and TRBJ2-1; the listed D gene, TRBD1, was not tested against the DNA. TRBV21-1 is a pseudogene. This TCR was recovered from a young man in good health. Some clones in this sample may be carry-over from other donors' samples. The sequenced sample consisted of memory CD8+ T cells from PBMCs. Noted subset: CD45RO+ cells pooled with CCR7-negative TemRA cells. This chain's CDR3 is CASAEILDRESSEQFF. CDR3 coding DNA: TGTGCCAGCGCCGAGATCCTGGACAGGGAATCCAGTGAGCAGTTCTTC.